This T cell receptor (beta chain) was identified during a study of blood T cells in healthy people across ages. Each sample had at least 7 million PBMCs isolated. This clonotype was found once. Together with a sample-barcoded 5' primer, a J-beta primer mix was included in a second PCR lasting about 7 to 11 cycles. Paired-end reads containing CDR3 totaled no fewer than 2.5 million for each sample. TCRdb re-analysed the 5' RACE reads in MiXCR, keeping a single row per CDR3 protein. The repertoire holds 550,000 to 750,000 distinct CDR3 sequences, with around a fifth as singletons. Trimming cost V 4 bases and J 3 bases; bases outside gene matches: 10. The CDR3 sequence is 17 residues long. CDR1 and CDR2 from the germline V gene are MDHEN and SYDVKM.

The sample was blood. The sequence derives from a man aged 65-85 years in good health. This chain links TRBV28 with TRBJ2-3; 10 nucleotides line up with TRBD1. DNA for the CDR3: TGTGCCAGCAGTTCTGGGGAGGACAGGGGGTGGACAGATACGCAGTATTTT. This translates into CASSSGEDRGWTDTQYF.